One sample yielded the 31 T cell receptor beta chains listed below, sequenced in a study of blood T cell repertoires in COVID-19. Measured with immunoSEQ multiplex PCR; TCRdb has only the in-frame clones, and not every one. Here the sample spans some 88,000 clones, 70% to 90% being singletons. The specimen was peripheral blood. These receptors were taken from a man between 60 and 75 years old with acute or convalescent COVID-19.

The chain recombines TRBV28 with TRBJ2-3; possible D gene TRBD2, 6 bases. Trimming left V 2 bases short and J 0 bases short, with 15 bases between. The CDR3 consists of 17 residues. Germline CDR1 MDHEN, CDR2 SYDVKM. The CDR3 nucleotides are TGTGCCAGCAGTTTAGGACTATATGTACTGAGCACAGATACGCAGTATTTT. It translates to CASSLGLYVLSTDTQYF.

This clone was observed a single time. The chain couples TRBV5-4 to TRBJ2-7; 13 bases agree with TRBD2. With 4 bases clipped from V and 3 bases from J, the junction kept 4 bases outside the gene matches. The CDR3 spans 15 residues. The germline gives CDR1 SGHNT, CDR2 YYREEE (reference sequence). The CDR3 sequence is CASSPGLAGDYEQYF. For the CDR3, the DNA is TGTGCCAGCAGCCCTGGACTAGCGGGAGACTACGAGCAGTACTTC.

The chain carries TRBV7-8 and TRBJ2-1; possibly TRBD2 for D (6 bases). The germline V gene has CDR1 SGHVS and CDR2 FQNEAQ. The CDR3 is made up of 16 amino acids. Trimming removed 5 bases at V and 0 bases at J, with 14 bases between. The CDR3 protein is CASSLSPGSSYNEQFF. The CDR3 DNA is TGTGCCAGCAGCCTCTCTCCCGGGAGCTCCTACAATGAGCAGTTCTTC.

This chain connects TRBV7-8 to TRBJ2-3, with 9 bases that match TRBD2. Germline V lookup: CDR1 SGHVS, CDR2 FQNEAQ. This CDR3 has 16 amino acids. Trimming took 5 bases from V and 4 from J; bases not matched to a gene: 10. CDR3 sequence (DNA): TGTGCCAGCAGCGCCCAGGCGGGAGGGGGCCCAGATACGCAGTATTTT. Translated, it gives CASSAQAGGGPDTQYF.

V is TRBV11-3 and J is TRBJ1-2; no clear D gene. With 6 bases removed from V and 5 bases from J, the gap between germline ends came to 19 bases. The CDR3 spans 15 residues. Germline values: CDR1 SGHNT, CDR2 YENEEA. The chain's CDR3 is CASRYIRGVQYGYTF. The CDR3 DNA sequence: TGTGCCAGCAGATATATCCGGGGTGTTCAGTATGGCTACACCTTC.

This chain uses TRBV30 with TRBJ2-7, with 8 bases identical to TRBD2. Germline CDR1 and CDR2: GTSNPN and SVGIG (reference sequence). The CDR3 covers 12 residues. The V and J ends lost 1 base and 11 bases, in that order; junction bases with no gene match: 7. DNA for the CDR3: TGTGCCTGGAGTGCCATTAGCGGGGTAGAGTACTTC. Encoded protein: CAWSAISGVEYF.

V is TRBV2 and J is TRBJ1-3; 8 bases agree with TRBD1. The length of the CDR3 is 14 residues. V dropped 7 bases and J dropped 2; count of bases not matched to a gene: 4. Per the germline V gene, CDR1 is SNHLY and CDR2 is FYNNEI. The CDR3 here is CASNQDRAGNTIYF. CDR3 DNA: TGTGCCAGCAATCAGGACAGGGCTGGAAACACCATATATTTT.

The chain is built from TRBV6-6 and TRBJ1-6; 8 bases fit TRBD1. The CDR3 totals 14 residues. The trim removed 11 bases at V and 6 bases at J, leaving 9 bases unmatched. CDR1 is MNHNY and CDR2 is SVGAGI in the germline V gene (reference sequence). CDR3 coding DNA: TGTGCCGGCCAAAAGGACAGGGTTAATTCACCCCTCCACTTT. Translated, it gives CAGQKDRVNSPLHF.

The J gene is TRBJ2-3, the V gene TRBV28; TRBD1 aligns across 7 bases. The germline V gene has CDR1 MDHEN and CDR2 SYDVKM. There are 15 residues in the CDR3. The J segment lost 1 base and the V segment lost 2 bases, leaving 3 bases of the junction unmatched. DNA for the CDR3: TGTGCCAGCAGTTTAGAGGGGACAGGCACAGATACGCAGTATTTT. As protein: CASSLEGTGTDTQYF.

V is TRBV7-9 and J is TRBJ2-3; 9 bases agree with TRBD1. The CDR3 is 17 amino acids. CDR1 is SEHNR, CDR2 FQNEAQ, per germline (reference sequence). With 5 bases clipped from V and 2 bases from J, the junction kept 11 bases outside the gene matches. The CDR3 sequence: CASSAQQGARNTDTQYF. The CDR3 DNA sequence: TGTGCCAGCAGCGCACAACAGGGGGCGAGAAACACAGATACGCAGTATTTT.

This sequence joins TRBV7-9 and TRBJ2-6; unclear D gene. This CDR3 is 14 amino acids long. Trimming left V 3 bases short and J 4 bases short, with 7 bases between. Germline CDR1 is SEHNR and CDR2 is FQNEAQ (reference sequence). The CDR3 DNA is TGTGCCAGCAGCTTTTTCGGGGGGGCCAACGTCCTGACTTTC. Residues: CASSFFGGANVLTF.

This clone appeared a single time. The V and J genes are TRBV27 and TRBJ1-6, with D possibly matching TRBD1 (5 bases). The CDR3 sequence is 15 residues long. The germline gives CDR1 MNHEY, CDR2 SMNVEV (reference sequence). Trimming took 4 bases from V and 8 from J, leaving 15 bases between them. CDR3 residues: CASSSGGGEDSPLHF. CDR3 DNA: TGTGCCAGCAGTTCGGGGGGGGGAGAGGATTCACCCCTCCACTTT.

The V call is TRBV11-2, the J call TRBJ1-1; unclear D gene. Germline values: CDR1 SGHAT, CDR2 FQNNGV. The CDR3 totals 14 residues. V dropped 1 base and J dropped 2 bases, with 8 bases sitting between them. DNA of the CDR3: TGTGCCAGCAGCTTAGGCGTATTAAACACTGAAGCTTTCTTT. This encodes CASSLGVLNTEAFF.

The CDR3: CASSVDRGYGYTF. The CDR3, as DNA: TGTGCCAGCAGCGTAGACAGGGGATATGGCTACACCTTC. This chain connects TRBV9 to TRBJ1-2; 7 bases match TRBD1. The CDR3 has 13 residues. V was clipped by 0 bases and J by 5 bases; unmatched bases: 1. The germline CDR1 and CDR2 sequences are SGDLS and YYNGEE.

V gene TRBV6-5 combines with J gene TRBJ2-7, with D possibly TRBD2 on 6 matching bases. This CDR3 is 14 amino acids long. Germline CDR1 and CDR2: MNHEY and SVGAGI. V was trimmed by 5 bases and J by 6 bases, leaving 17 bases between them. CDR3 amino acids: CASSRVEVGGEQYF. As DNA, the CDR3 is TGTGCCAGCAGTAGGGTCGAGGTGGGGGGCGAGCAGTACTTC.

This rearrangement joins TRBV5-1 to TRBJ1-2, with a weak D call TRBD1 (5 bases). V was pared by 4 bases and J by 8 bases, with 24 bases between. Germline CDR1 and CDR2: SGHRS and YFSETQ. This CDR3 is 16 amino acids long. Here the CDR3 DNA reads TGCGCCAGCAGCCCGGACGGTGGGCCTGGGGCTGGGGGCTACACCTTC. It encodes CASSPDGGPGAGGYTF.

The count of this clone is one. One end of the junction fails to match germline, which may point to a read error. The chain combines TRBV28 with TRBJ1-6; 11 bases are shared with TRBD1. Germline values: CDR1 MDHEN, CDR2 SYDVKM. This CDR3 comprises 12 residues. The CDR3 reads CASGSTTGTGGF. CDR3 DNA: TGTGCCAGCGGATCGACCACCGGGACAGGGGGATTC.

The V call is TRBV18, the J call TRBJ2-2; D ambiguous. In germline, CDR1 is KGHSH, CDR2 LQKENI. Trimming removed 3 bases from V and 4 bases from J, with 9 bases in between. The CDR3 totals 14 residues. CDR3 sequence reads: CASSPQRGTGELFF. Here the CDR3 DNA reads TGTGCCAGCTCACCGCAGCGTGGCACCGGGGAGCTGTTTTTT.

The chain uses TRBV6-2 or TRBV6-3 and TRBJ2-7; the match to TRBD1 covers 8 bases. The CDR3 length is 18 residues. The V and J ends lost 3 bases and 4 bases, in that order; junction bases with no gene match: 17. Germline V CDR1 and CDR2: MNHEY, SVGEGT. The CDR3 spells CASSYILSPSDREYEQYF. The CDR3 DNA follows: TGTGCCAGCAGTTATATCCTATCCCCGTCGGACAGGGAGTACGAGCAGTACTTC.

The chain links TRBV3-1 (or the pseudogene TRBV3-2) to TRBJ2-2; D is unclear. This CDR3 is 16 amino acids long. CDR1 is LGHDT and CDR2 is YNNKEL in the germline V gene (reference sequence). Trimming removed 3 bases at V and 5 bases at J, with 16 bases between. CDR3 sequence (DNA): TGTGCCAGCAGCCAGAGACGGGTTCCGTTGACCGGGGAGCTGTTTTTT. Residues: CASSQRRVPLTGELFF.

This rearrangement joins TRBV28 to TRBJ1-5; TRBD1 aligns across 7 bases. V lost 6 bases and J lost 6; bases outside the gene matches: 11. The germline V gene encodes CDR1 MDHEN and CDR2 SYDVKM. The CDR3 spans 15 residues. The CDR3 bases are TGTGCCAGCAGCTTGGGGCAGGGGGTTAGTCAGCCCCAGCATTTT. Translating gives CASSLGQGVSQPQHF.

About this clone itself: The same CDR3 also results from other DNA sequences found in this sample. The V call is TRBV9, the J call TRBJ2-3; TRBD2 matches at 9 bases. V shed 3 bases, J shed 0 bases, and the junction held 5 bases outside the gene matches. The CDR3 totals 16 residues. Per germline, CDR1 SGDLS and CDR2 YYNGEE. As DNA, the CDR3 is TGTGCCAGCAGCGCAACTAGCGGGCCTAGCACAGATACGCAGTATTTT. Its protein is CASSATSGPSTDTQYF. The whole variable domain, filled in from reference TRBV9 and TRBJ2-3, reads DSGVTQTPKHLITATGQRVTLRCSPRSGDLSVYWYQQSLDQGLQFLIQYYNGEERAKGNILERFSAQQFPDLHSELNLSSLELGDSALYFCASSATSGPSTDTQYFGPGTRLTVL.

The J gene is TRBJ2-7, the V gene TRBV2, with 7 bases matching TRBD2. The CDR3 length is 12 residues. The germline V gene encodes CDR1 SNHLY and CDR2 FYNNEI. J was trimmed by 0 bases and V by 8 bases; bases with no gene match: 1. The CDR3 loop is CASGRASYEQYF. CDR3 in DNA: TGTGCCAGCGGGAGGGCCTCCTACGAGCAGTACTTC.

The chain links TRBV7-2 to TRBJ1-6, with D maybe TRBD1 (6 bases). The CDR3 totals 14 residues. The germline V gene has CDR1 SGHTA and CDR2 FQGNSA. The ends were cut back, 3 bases at V and 9 bases at J, with 12 bases in the middle. CDR3 sequence (DNA): TGTGCCAGCAGCTTTCGGGGGGGCGGTTCACCCCTCCACTTT. Translated, it gives CASSFRGGGSPLHF.

The chain recombines TRBV9 with TRBJ2-7, with 9 bases matching TRBD1. Germline-derived CDR1 and CDR2 are SGDLS and YYNGEE. J gave up 3 bases and V 4 bases, and 11 bases lay outside the gene matches. The CDR3 totals 16 residues. In DNA, the CDR3 is TGTGCCAGCAGCCCGACTCAATCGGGACAGGGCTACGAGCAGTACTTC. Amino acids: CASSPTQSGQGYEQYF.

This chain links TRBV27 with TRBJ1-2, with 12 positions matching TRBD1. The CDR3 spans 17 residues. Trimming removed 6 bases from V and 7 bases from J; junction bases left unmatched: 15. Germline CDR1 MNHEY, CDR2 SMNVEV (reference sequence). CDR3 protein: CASRLNIPGTGGPGYTF. CDR3 sequence (DNA): TGTGCCAGCAGACTTAACATTCCCGGGACAGGGGGCCCTGGCTACACCTTC.

This clone was seen a few times. The chain links TRBV27 to TRBJ1-4, with D perhaps matching TRBD1 (6 bases). V gave up 5 bases and J gave up 3 bases, with 22 bases separating them. The CDR3 has 18 residues. Germline V lookup: CDR1 MNHEY, CDR2 SMNVEV (reference sequence). The CDR3 spells CASSHTRDMGHPNEKLFF. The CDR3, as DNA: TGTGCCAGCAGTCATACCCGGGACATGGGACATCCTAATGAAAAACTGTTTTTT.

In its sample, this clone was seen once. The genes are TRBV7-6 and TRBJ2-2; maybe TRBD2 (6 bases). Trimming left V 3 bases short and J 1 base short, with 18 bases between. This CDR3 is built from 18 residues. CDR1 is SGHVS and CDR2 is FNYEAQ in the germline V gene. The CDR3 loop is CASSFSYRREMNTGELFF. CDR3 nucleotides: TGTGCCAGCAGCTTTTCGTATCGACGGGAGATGAACACCGGGGAGCTGTTTTTT.

The V call is TRBV27, the J call TRBJ1-5; D gene ambiguous. Germline V lookup: CDR1 MNHEY, CDR2 SMNVEV (reference sequence). The CDR3 loop spans 14 amino acids. V was pared by 0 bases and J by 3 bases, with 6 bases between. The CDR3 protein is CASSLSRYNQPQHF. The CDR3 nucleotides read TGTGCCAGCAGTTTATCCAGGTACAATCAGCCCCAGCATTTT.

The rearrangement links TRBV2 to TRBJ2-6; possible D gene TRBD2, 6 bases. Germline loops: CDR1 SNHLY, CDR2 FYNNEI. Between the trimmed V and J ends, which lost 9 bases and 1 base, there was a span of 16 bases. The CDR3 is 16 amino acids. The CDR3 loop reads CARASGTSSGANVLTF. The DNA of the CDR3 is TGTGCCAGGGCCTCCGGGACTTCGTCTGGGGCCAACGTCCTGACTTTC.

This clone has a single count. The rearrangement uses TRBV7-6 and TRBJ2-2; D possibly corresponds to TRBD2 (7 bases). Germline V CDR1 and CDR2: SGHVS, FNYEAQ. Trimming cost V 5 bases and J 2 bases, with 15 bases left between them. The CDR3 runs to 16 residues. The CDR3 here is CASSPRGGTNTGELFF. The DNA for the CDR3 is TGTGCCAGCAGCCCGCGCGGGGGCACCAACACCGGGGAGCTGTTTTTT.